Below, 18 T cell receptor beta chains from the same sample are listed, as sequenced in a study of cytotoxic CD8 clonotypes in ibrutinib-treated CLL. Some clones are missing from TCRdb's copy, which holds only in-frame ones; the method was immunoSEQ multiplex PCR. The top ten clones hold approximately 10% of a sample with 200,000 to 250,000 clones, 60% to 80% of them seen once. This material consisted of PBMCs, taken after 12 months of ibrutinib treatment. The receptors originated from a human donor with chronic lymphocytic leukemia.

The rearrangement links TRBV27 to TRBJ2-1; the match to TRBD2 covers 12 bases. Germline CDR1 MNHEY, CDR2 SMNVEV (reference sequence). Losses at the gene ends were 6 bases for V and 11 bases for J; bases not matched to a gene: 8. The CDR3 sequence is 14 residues long. In DNA, the CDR3 is TGTGCCAGCAGGTACGGACTAGCGGGAACTAAGCAGTTCTTC. Its translation: CASRYGLAGTKQFF.

Comment on this clone: Compared with germline, one end of the junction differs, possibly owing to a read error. The chain links TRBV4-2 to TRBJ2-7, with D unclear. CDR3 length: 14 amino acids. Germline V gene sequence: CDR1 LGHNA, CDR2 YNFKEQ. CDR3 region: CATSQPSPPYEQYF. The CDR3 DNA sequence: TGTGCCACCAGCCAGCCGAGCCCTCCCTACGAGCAGTACTTC.

Written as DNA, the CDR3 is TGCGCCAGCAGCTTGGTTTCCGGGGGTAACACCGGGGAGCTGTTTTTT. This translates into CASSLVSGGNTGELFF. The V gene is TRBV5-1, the J gene TRBJ2-2; tentatively, D is TRBD2 (6 bases). CDR1 and CDR2 from the germline V gene are SGHRS and YFSETQ. The CDR3 has 16 residues. V dropped 0 bases and J dropped 2 bases, with 11 bases sitting between them.

The chain couples TRBV6-1 to TRBJ1-3; D possibly corresponds to TRBD1 (6 bases). The V end lost 8 bases, the J end lost 0 bases, and 11 bases lay between the germline ends. There are 14 residues in the CDR3. From germline, CDR1 is MNHNS and CDR2 SASEGT. The CDR3 DNA reads TGTGCCAGCGGAACAGGGATCTCTGGAAACACCATATATTTT. Its translation is CASGTGISGNTIYF.

The V gene is TRBV27, the J gene TRBJ2-1; D may match TRBD1 or TRBD2 (5 bases each). Trimming took off 6 bases at V and 7 bases at J, with 19 bases between the two ends. CDR3 size: 15 residues. Germline loops: CDR1 MNHEY, CDR2 SMNVEV (reference sequence). CDR3 in DNA: TGTGCCAGCAGATCCCTGGGACCGGGGTTTAATGAGCAGTTCTTC. The encoded protein is CASRSLGPGFNEQFF.

This chain connects TRBV18 to TRBJ2-3, with 8 bases fitting TRBD1. CDR1 and CDR2 (germline): KGHSH, LQKENI. V shed 3 bases and J 2 bases; nucleotides not matched to a gene: 7. The CDR3 has 16 residues. As DNA, the CDR3 is TGTGCCAGCTCACCCATGACAGGGGTGGTCACAGATACGCAGTATTTT. It codes for CASSPMTGVVTDTQYF. Full variable domain (missing parts from reference TRBV18 and TRBJ2-3): NAGVMQNPRHLVRRRGQEARLRCSPMKGHSHVYWYRQLPEEGLKFMVYLQKENIIDESGMPKERFSAEFPKEGPSILRIQQVVRGDSAAYFCASSPMTGVVTDTQYFGPGTRLTVL.

This clone was picked up a small number of times. The chain is built from TRBV10-3 and TRBJ1-5; D uncertain. CDR1 is ENHRY and CDR2 is SYGVKD in the germline V gene. The CDR3 covers 13 residues. With 6 bases removed from V and 3 bases from J, the gap between germline ends came to 9 bases. The CDR3 reads CAIRTGINQPQHF. CDR3 nucleotide sequence: TGTGCCATCAGGACCGGGATCAATCAGCCCCAGCATTTT.

The genes are TRBV5-1 and TRBJ2-5; 11 bases are a match to TRBD2. CDR1 is SGHRS, CDR2 YFSETQ, per germline. With V trimmed by 4 bases and J by 0 bases, 14 bases remained unmatched. The CDR3 has 19 amino acids. CDR3 sequence (DNA): TGCGCCAGCAGCGCGTCCGGGACTAGCGGCTTCCAATACCAAGAGACCCAGTACTTC. Translated, it gives CASSASGTSGFQYQETQYF.

V is TRBV5-4 and J is TRBJ2-1; 8 nucleotides match TRBD2. The CDR3 length is 17 residues. Germline values: CDR1 SGHNT, CDR2 YYREEE (reference sequence). The ends lost 0 bases at V and 4 bases at J; junction bases unmatched: 9. Written as DNA, the CDR3 is TGTGCCAGCAGCTTGGAAGGGGCTAGCGGGCCTTACAATGAGCAGTTCTTC. Protein product: CASSLEGASGPYNEQFF.

The chain carries TRBV4-1 and TRBJ2-4; 10 nucleotides agree with TRBD2. With V trimmed by 5 bases and J by 6 bases, 13 bases remained unmatched. Per the germline V gene, CDR1 is MGHRA and CDR2 is YSYEKL. This CDR3 contains 17 residues. The CDR3 region has the DNA TGCGCCAGCAGCTCTTGGACAGCCTCTAGCGGGGGAAACATTCAGTACTTC. Translating it yields CASSSWTASSGGNIQYF.

This clone turned up a few times. The gene calls are TRBV25-1 and TRBJ2-1; 13 nucleotides align to TRBD2. CDR1 MGHDK and CDR2 SYGVNS come from the germline V gene. The CDR3 extends over 16 amino acids. V was pared by 3 bases and J by 7 bases, with 6 bases of the junction left unmatched. CDR3 in amino acids: CASSEGGTSGENEQFF. The CDR3 DNA reads TGTGCCAGCAGTGAGGGGGGGACTAGCGGGGAAAATGAGCAGTTCTTC.

The chain joins TRBV28 to TRBJ1-5, with TRBD1 matching 9 bases. J gave up 5 bases and V 4 bases, and 3 bases lay outside the gene matches. This CDR3 spans 14 amino acids. In germline, CDR1 is MDHEN, CDR2 SYDVKM. The CDR3 sequence: CASSSGQGDQPQHF. The CDR3 nucleotides read TGTGCCAGCAGTTCGGGACAGGGCGATCAGCCCCAGCATTTT.

This clone appeared a single time. This chain joins TRBV6-5 and TRBJ2-4, with D tentatively TRBD1 (7 bases). Germline values: CDR1 MNHEY, CDR2 SVGAGI. Trimming stripped 8 bases from V and 10 bases from J, with 15 bases between. This CDR3 spans 12 amino acids. The CDR3 reads CASGRGETIQYF. In DNA, the CDR3 is TGTGCCAGCGGCAGGGGGGAAACGATTCAGTACTTC.

The chain is built from TRBV29-1 and TRBJ1-1; the D gene is possibly TRBD1 (5 bases). V was trimmed by 2 bases and J by 3 bases, leaving 13 bases between them. CDR1 and CDR2 from the germline V gene are SQVTM and ANQGSEA. The length of the CDR3 is 14 residues. This chain's CDR3 is CSVELPGKDTEAFF. The CDR3 nucleotides read TGCAGCGTTGAACTCCCAGGGAAAGACACTGAAGCTTTCTTT.

The CDR3 is CASSQIVARGASYEQYF. The CDR3 DNA reads as TGCGCCAGCAGCCAAATTGTCGCGCGGGGAGCCTCCTACGAGCAGTACTTC. The J gene is TRBJ2-7, the V gene TRBV4-1; weak D call: TRBD2 (6 bases). The V end was cut by 2 bases, the J end by 0 bases, with 17 bases between. The CDR3 extends over 17 amino acids. CDR1 is MGHRA and CDR2 is YSYEKL in the germline V gene.

A few counts support this clone. The chain employs TRBV10-2 and TRBJ1-5; 8 bases line up with TRBD1. Germline CDR1 WSHSY, CDR2 SAAADI. V lost 1 base and J lost 4; bases outside the gene matches: 6. The CDR3 is made up of 16 amino acids. This CDR3 reads CASSEFGQGLNQPQHF. The CDR3 DNA sequence: TGCGCCAGCAGTGAGTTCGGACAGGGCCTTAATCAGCCCCAGCATTTT.

J is TRBJ1-1 and V is TRBV14, with 7 bases aligning to TRBD1. V lost 4 bases to trimming and J lost 0 bases; unmatched junction nucleotides: 5. The CDR3 contains 15 residues. Germline assignment: CDR1 SGHDN and CDR2 FVKESK. The CDR3: CASSPRDSLNTEAFF. The CDR3 bases are TGTGCCAGCAGCCCCCGGGACAGCTTGAACACTGAAGCTTTCTTT.

This clone showed up just a few times. The chain carries TRBV7-8 and TRBJ1-2; tentative D call: TRBD1 (5 bases). Germline CDR1 is SGHVS and CDR2 is FQNEAQ. CDR3 length equals 14 residues. V was pared by 1 base and J by 5 bases, with 11 bases between. The CDR3 is CASSLEAGGYGYTF. Here the CDR3 DNA reads TGTGCCAGCAGCTTAGAAGCCGGGGGTTATGGCTACACCTTC.